This T cell receptor (beta chain) was recorded in a study of T cells after posttransplantation cyclophosphamide. This CDR3 region has 15 residues. The germline gives CDR1 MNHEY, CDR2 SMNVEV (reference sequence). Losses at the gene ends were 5 bases for V and 1 base for J; bases not matched to a gene: 7. Some clones are missing from TCRdb's copy, which holds only in-frame ones; the method was immunoSEQ multiplex PCR. The data show 45,000 to 60,000 clones, with roughly 92% seen just once and around 2.9% held by the top ten. This clonotype was obtained from a woman in her 50s in good health and a related stem cell transplant donor. Sequencing was carried out using PBMCs. The chain recombines TRBV27 with TRBJ1-1, with 7 bases identical to TRBD1. The DNA of the CDR3 is TGTGCCAGCAGTCCAGTAGGGGGCCCGAACACTGAAGCTTTCTTT. Translating it yields CASSPVGGPNTEAFF.